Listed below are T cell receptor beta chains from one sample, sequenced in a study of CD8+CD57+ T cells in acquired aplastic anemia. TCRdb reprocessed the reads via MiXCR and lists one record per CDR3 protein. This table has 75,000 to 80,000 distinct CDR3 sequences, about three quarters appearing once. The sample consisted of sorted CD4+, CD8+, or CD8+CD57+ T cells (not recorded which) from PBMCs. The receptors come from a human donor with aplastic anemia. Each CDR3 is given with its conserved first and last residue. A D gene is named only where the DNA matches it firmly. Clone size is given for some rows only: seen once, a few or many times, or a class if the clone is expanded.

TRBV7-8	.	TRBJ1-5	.	CASSWGSNQPQHF	TGTGCCAGCAGCTGGGGCAGCAATCAGCCCCAGCATTTT
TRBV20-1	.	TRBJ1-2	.	CSASRGNEDGYTF	TGCAGTGCTAGTCGGGGAAATGAGGATGGCTACACCTTC
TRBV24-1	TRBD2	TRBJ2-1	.	CATSASLGLGYNEQFF	TGTGCCACCAGTGCAAGTTTGGGACTAGGCTACAATGAGCAGTTCTTC
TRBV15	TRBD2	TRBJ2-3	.	CATSRETSGRAGTQYF	TGTGCCACCAGCAGAGAGACTAGCGGGAGGGCGGGTACGCAGTATTTT
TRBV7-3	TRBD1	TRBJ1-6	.	CASSLAGTGGRSPLHF	TGTGCCAGCAGCTTAGCCGGGACAGGGGGCCGTTCACCCCTCCACTTT
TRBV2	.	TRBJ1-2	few	CASSVQDSYGYTF	TGTGCCAGCAGTGTTCAGGACAGCTATGGCTACACCTTC
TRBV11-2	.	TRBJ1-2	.	CASSLTGLPDPLNYGYTF	TGTGCCAGCAGCCTTACAGGGCTCCCTGACCCACTAAACTATGGCTACACCTTC
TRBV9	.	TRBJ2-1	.	CASSSGPNNEQFF	TGTGCCAGCAGCTCGGGACCAAACAATGAGCAGTTCTTC
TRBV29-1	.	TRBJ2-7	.	CSVQQGYEQYF	TGCAGCGTTCAACAGGGCTACGAGCAGTACTTC
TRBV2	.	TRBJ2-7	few	CASTGDASPGEQYF	TGTGCCAGCACGGGGGACGCCAGCCCGGGGGAGCAGTACTTC
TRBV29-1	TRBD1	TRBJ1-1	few	CSVQEGTANTEAFF	TGCAGCGTTCAAGAGGGGACAGCCAACACTGAAGCTTTCTTT
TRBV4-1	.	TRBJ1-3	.	CASSQDILTQGLGNTIYF	TGCGCCAGCAGCCAAGATATCCTGACGCAGGGGCTTGGAAACACCATATATTTT
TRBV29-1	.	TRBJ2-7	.	CSVEGQGNAEQYF	TGCAGCGTTGAAGGGCAGGGGAATGCCGAGCAGTACTTC
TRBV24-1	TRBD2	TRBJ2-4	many	CATSDSGGLQYF	TGTGCCACCAGTGATTCGGGGGGGCTTCAGTACTTC
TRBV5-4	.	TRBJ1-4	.	CASSPLGDGEKLFF	TGTGCCAGCAGCCCTTTAGGGGATGGAGAAAAACTGTTTTTT
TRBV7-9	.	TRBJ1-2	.	CASIRQEDYGYTF	TGTGCCAGCATCCGACAGGAGGACTATGGCTACACCTTC
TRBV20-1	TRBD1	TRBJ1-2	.	CSARGQGGYTF	TGCAGTGCTAGGGGACAGGGCGGCTACACCTTC
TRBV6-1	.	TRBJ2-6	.	CASGGANSGANVLTF	TGTGCCAGCGGGGGCGCCAATTCTGGGGCCAACGTCCTGACTTTC
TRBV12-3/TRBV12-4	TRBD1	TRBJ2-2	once	CASIFRGRNTGELFF	TGTGCCAGCATTTTTAGGGGGCGGAACACCGGGGAGCTGTTTTTT
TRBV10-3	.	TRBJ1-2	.	CAIRTGTYGYTF	TGTGCCATCAGGACAGGAACCTATGGCTACACCTTC
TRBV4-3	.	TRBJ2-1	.	CASSPAGSYNEQFF	TGCGCCAGCAGCCCGGCCGGCTCCTACAATGAGCAGTTCTTC
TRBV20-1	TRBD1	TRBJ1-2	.	CSATGTGLGYTF	TGCAGTGCTACAGGGACAGGGTTAGGCTACACCTTC
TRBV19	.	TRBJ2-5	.	CASSIVEAGQETQYF	TGTGCCAGTAGTATAGTCGAAGCGGGCCAAGAGACCCAGTACTTC
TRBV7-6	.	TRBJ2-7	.	CASSLARDEQYF	TGTGCCAGCAGCTTAGCCCGGGACGAGCAGTACTTC
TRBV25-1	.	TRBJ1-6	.	CASSTSGSGSPLHF	TGTGCCAGCAGTACGAGTGGTTCCGGTTCACCCCTCCACTTT
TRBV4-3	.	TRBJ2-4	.	CASSQWIAKNIQYF	TGCGCCAGCAGCCAATGGATCGCCAAAAACATTCAGTACTTC
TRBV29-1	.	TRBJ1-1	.	CSVEGVRMNTEAFF	TGCAGCGTTGAAGGCGTCAGGATGAACACTGAAGCTTTCTTT
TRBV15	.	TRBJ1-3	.	CATSRETGIGNTIYF	TGTGCCACCAGCAGGGAAACAGGGATTGGAAACACCATATATTTT
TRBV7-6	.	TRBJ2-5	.	CASSSGQSQQETQYF	TGTGCCAGCAGCTCGGGTCAGTCCCAGCAAGAGACCCAGTACTTC